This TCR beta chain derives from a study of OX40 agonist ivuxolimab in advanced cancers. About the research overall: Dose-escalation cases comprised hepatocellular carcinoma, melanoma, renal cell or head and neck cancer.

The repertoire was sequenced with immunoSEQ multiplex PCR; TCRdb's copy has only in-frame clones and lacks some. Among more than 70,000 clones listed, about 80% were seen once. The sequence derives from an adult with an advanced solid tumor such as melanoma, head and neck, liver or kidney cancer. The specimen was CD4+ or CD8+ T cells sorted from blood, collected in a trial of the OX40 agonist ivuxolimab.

The CDR3 DNA sequence: TGCGCCAGCAGCCAAGATCTTGGACCGGTCTCTCAGCCCCAGCATTTT. Translating gives CASSQDLGPVSQPQHF. V and J are TRBV4-3 and TRBJ1-5, with no clear D. CDR1 is LGHNA and CDR2 is YSLEER in the germline V gene. Trimming stripped 0 bases from V and 6 bases from J, with 15 bases between. CDR3 size: 16 residues.